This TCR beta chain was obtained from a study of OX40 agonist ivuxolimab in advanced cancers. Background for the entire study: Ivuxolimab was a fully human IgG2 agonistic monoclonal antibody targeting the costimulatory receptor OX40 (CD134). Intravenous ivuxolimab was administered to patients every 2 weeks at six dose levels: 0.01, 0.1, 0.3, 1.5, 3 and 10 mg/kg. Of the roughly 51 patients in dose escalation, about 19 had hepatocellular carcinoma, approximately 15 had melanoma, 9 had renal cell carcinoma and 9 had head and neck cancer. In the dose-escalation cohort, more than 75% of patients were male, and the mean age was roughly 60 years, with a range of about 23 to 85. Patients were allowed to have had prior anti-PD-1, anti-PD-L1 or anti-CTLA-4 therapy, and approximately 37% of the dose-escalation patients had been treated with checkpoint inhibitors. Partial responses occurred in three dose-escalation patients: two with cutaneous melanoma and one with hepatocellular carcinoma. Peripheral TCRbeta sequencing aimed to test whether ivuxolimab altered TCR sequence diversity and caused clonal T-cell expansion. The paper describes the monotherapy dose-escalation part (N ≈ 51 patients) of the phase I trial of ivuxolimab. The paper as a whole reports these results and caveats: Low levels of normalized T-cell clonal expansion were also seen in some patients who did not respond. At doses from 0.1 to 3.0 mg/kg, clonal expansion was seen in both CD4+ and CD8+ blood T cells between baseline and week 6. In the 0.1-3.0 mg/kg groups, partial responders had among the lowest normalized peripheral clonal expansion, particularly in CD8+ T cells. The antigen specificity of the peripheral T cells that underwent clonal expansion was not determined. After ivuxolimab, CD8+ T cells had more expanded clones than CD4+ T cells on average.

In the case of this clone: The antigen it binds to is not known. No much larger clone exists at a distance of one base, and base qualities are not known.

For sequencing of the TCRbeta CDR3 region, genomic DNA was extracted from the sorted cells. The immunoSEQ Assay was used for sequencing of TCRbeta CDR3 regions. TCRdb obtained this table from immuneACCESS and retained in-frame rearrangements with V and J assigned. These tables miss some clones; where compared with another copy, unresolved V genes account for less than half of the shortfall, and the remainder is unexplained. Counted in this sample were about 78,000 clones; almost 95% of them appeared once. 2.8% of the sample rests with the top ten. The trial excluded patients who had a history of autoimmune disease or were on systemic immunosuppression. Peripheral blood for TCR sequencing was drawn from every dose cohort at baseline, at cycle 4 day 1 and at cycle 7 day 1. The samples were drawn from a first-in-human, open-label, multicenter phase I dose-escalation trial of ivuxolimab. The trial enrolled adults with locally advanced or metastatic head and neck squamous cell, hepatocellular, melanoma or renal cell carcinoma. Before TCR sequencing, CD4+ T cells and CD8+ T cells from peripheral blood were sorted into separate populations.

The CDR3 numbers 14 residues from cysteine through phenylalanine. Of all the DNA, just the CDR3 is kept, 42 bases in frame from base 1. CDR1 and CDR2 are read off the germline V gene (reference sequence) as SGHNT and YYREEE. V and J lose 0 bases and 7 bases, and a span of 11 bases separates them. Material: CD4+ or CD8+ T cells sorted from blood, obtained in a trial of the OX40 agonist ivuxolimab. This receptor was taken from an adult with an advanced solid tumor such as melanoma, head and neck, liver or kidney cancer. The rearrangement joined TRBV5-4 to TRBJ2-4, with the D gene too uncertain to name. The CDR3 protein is CASSLVASPNIQYF. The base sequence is TGTGCCAGCAGCTTGGTGGCCAGTCCGAACATTCAGTACTTC. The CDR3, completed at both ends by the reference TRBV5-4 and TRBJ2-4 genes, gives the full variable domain ETGVTQSPTHLIKTRGQQVTLRCSSQSGHNTVSWYQQALGQGPQFIFQYYREEENGRGNFPPRFSGLQFPNYSSELNVNALELDDSALYLCASSLVASPNIQYFGAGTRLSVL.